The entry below gives a single T cell receptor (beta chain) sequence along with its context. This clonotype was seen repeatedly, ten times or more. The antigen it recognizes is unknown. Per-nucleotide qualities are absent, and no much larger clonotype sits a single base away. A case-control design nested within a healthcare worker cohort in London, UK, was used, with weekly nasopharyngeal swab PCR tests and blood sampling performed. Healthcare workers were enrolled in the week of the UK lockdown, from 23 to 31 March 2020, and were followed every week for up to roughly 16 weeks. The sample comes from a study of early T cells in non-severe SARS-CoV-2 infection (dated by TCRdb to the early 2020s). Background on the whole study: Because TCR sequencing was done on bulk RNA from unsorted whole blood, the alpha and beta chains could not be paired. The full study reports these points: VDJdb matching was skewed toward anti-spike CD8 responses and likely underestimated virus-specific expansions, missing private and CD4 specificities.

Counted from cysteine to phenylalanine, this CDR3 has 13 amino acids. Solely the CDR3 DNA is kept, with 39 bases framed from the first base. At the junction V is shortened by 0 bases and J by 4 bases, with 6 bases in between. Per the germline V gene, LGHNA is the CDR1 and YSLEER is the CDR2. Library method: 5' RACE. TCRdb lists the instrument as NextSeq 500. The TCR library protocol attached unique molecular identifiers to individual cDNA molecules to correct for sequencing error and PCR bias. Both TCR alpha and beta chains were sequenced, and tight co-correlation was observed between alpha and beta sequence abundances in each sample. The study's own analysis went as follows. Decombinator V4 was used to annotate TCR sequences for V gene, J gene and CDR3. TCRs were defined as expanded if a significant change between any two time points was detected under a Poisson model with p below 0.0001. Abundances of TCRs were expressed as counts per million after normalisation to the total number of TCRs sequenced in each sample. TRAV1-2 paired with TRAJ12, TRAJ20 or TRAJ33 defined MAIT TCRs, while TRAV10 paired with TRAJ18 defined iNKT TCRs. VDJdb, accessed on 1 November 2021, was searched for TCRs annotated for CMV, EBV and SARS-CoV-2, and TCRs annotated for more than one antigen were excluded. TCRdb reanalyzed the raw reads on its own, using fastp at Q25 for trimming and MiXCR for clone calling, and kept in-frame beta chains. When rows share a CDR3 protein, they turn into one entry using the most common DNA and genes. The V and J calls were determined by TCRdb, not by the authors. Across this sample there are 25,000 to 30,000 distinct CDR3 sequences, with roughly 4.9% seen only once. The top ten clonotypes cover over 9% of the sample.

The sequence was collected from an adult who was a healthcare worker with PCR-confirmed SARS-CoV-2 infection or an uninfected control (not recorded which). The chain couples TRBV4-3 to TRBJ1-2; a confident D gene designation cannot be given. The sample consisted of whole blood. The DNA reads TGCGCCAGCAGCCAAGATTATTCCTATGGCTACACCTTC. It translates to CASSQDYSYGYTF.